This is a list of T cell receptor beta chains from one sample in a study of patients and donors after allogeneic stem cell transplantation. TCRdb passed the RT-PCR reads through MiXCR, listing each CDR3 protein once. The repertoire consists of about a million distinct CDR3 sequences, with 15% to 20% occurring once and the leading ten covering around 5.5%. The source material was blood, either unsorted or a sorted T cell fraction (not recorded which). Receptors were obtained from a human donor who was either an allogeneic HSCT recipient or a stem cell or donor lymphocyte infusion donor (not recorded which). It is not recorded whose cells these are; they may come from a transplant donor. The CDR3 runs from the conserved cysteine through the conserved F or W. The order of the fields is D gene, clone size, V gene, J gene, CDR3 protein, CDR3 DNA. D genes are given only for firm matches. Only some rows state a clone size, as once, few, many or a class for expanded clones.

NA,many,TRBV10-3,TRBJ1-1,CAISEKIMNTEAFF,TGTGCCATCAGTGAGAAGATTATGAACACTGAAGCTTTCTTT
NA,few,TRBV27,TRBJ1-6,CASSPYRDSPSPLHF,TGTGCCAGCAGTCCCTACAGGGACTCGCCTTCACCCCTCCACTTT
NA,NA,TRBV5-1,TRBJ1-6,CASSLRDKISPLHF,TGCGCCAGCAGCCTCCGGGACAAAATTTCACCCCTCCACTTT
TRBD2,few,TRBV4-3,TRBJ2-3,CASSQDSESSGTYTDTQYF,TGCGCCAGCAGCCAAGATTCGGAGTCTAGCGGGACGTACACAGATACGCAGTATTTT
TRBD1,NA,TRBV6-1,TRBJ1-2,CASRVRDSYGYTF,TGTGCCAGCAGGGTAAGGGACAGCTATGGCTACACCTTC
NA,NA,TRBV20-1,TRBJ1-4,CSASTSGKLFF,TGCAGTGCTAGCACCAGCGGAAAACTGTTTTTT
NA,NA,TRBV11-2,TRBJ2-7,CASSSVIIYEQYF,TGTGCCAGCAGCTCGGTGATTATCTACGAGCAGTACTTC
TRBD1,few,TRBV3-1,TRBJ2-1,CASSPRDREGDEQFF,TGTGCCAGCAGCCCCCGGGACAGGGAAGGGGATGAGCAGTTCTTC
NA,few,TRBV9,TRBJ1-1,CASSVAWGGGTEAFF,TGTGCCAGCAGCGTAGCTTGGGGGGGTGGCACTGAAGCTTTCTTT
TRBD1,few,TRBV27,TRBJ1-5,CASSPSGTGSQPQHF,TGTGCCAGCAGTCCTTCCGGGACAGGGTCACAGCCCCAGCATTTT
TRBD2,few,TRBV18,TRBJ2-3,CASSLQRLAGSTDTQYF,TGTGCCAGCTCACTCCAGAGACTAGCTGGCAGCACAGATACGCAGTATTTT
NA,many,TRBV5-1,TRBJ2-3,CASSLYPGSGTDTQYF,TGCGCCAGCAGCTTGTACCCCGGGAGTGGCACAGATACGCAGTATTTT
NA,few,TRBV6-2/TRBV6-3,TRBJ2-2,CASRVRANTGELFF,TGTGCCAGCCGGGTCAGGGCGAACACCGGGGAGCTGTTTTTT
NA,many,TRBV12-3/TRBV12-4,TRBJ1-1,CASSFLLMNTEAFF,TGTGCCAGCAGTTTTCTATTAATGAACACTGAAGCTTTCTTT
NA,few,TRBV6-2/TRBV6-3,TRBJ1-2,CASSSIQGSGYTF,TGTGCCAGCAGTTCCATTCAGGGATCTGGCTACACCTTC
NA,few,TRBV24-1,TRBJ1-5,CATSDPLSNQPQHF,TGTGCCACCAGTGACCCGTTGAGCAATCAGCCCCAGCATTTT
NA,few,TRBV5-6,TRBJ2-5,CASSLLRRVGETQYF,TGTGCCAGCAGCTTGCTCCGCAGGGTGGGAGAGACCCAGTACTTC
NA,NA,TRBV24-1,TRBJ1-1,CATSGLSGSGAFF,TGTGCCACCAGTGGCCTATCAGGGTCAGGGGCTTTCTTT
TRBD2,NA,TRBV7-2,TRBJ2-3,CASSFQAGSTDTQYF,TGTGCCAGCAGCTTTCAAGCGGGGAGCACAGATACGCAGTATTTT
NA,NA,TRBV24-1,TRBJ1-2,CATSGPQDPEANYGYTF,TGTGCCACCAGTGGCCCCCAGGACCCCGAGGCCAACTATGGCTACACCTTC
TRBD2,few,TRBV12-3/TRBV12-4,TRBJ2-1,CASSLRVAGVGEQFF,TGTGCCAGCAGTTTAAGGGTAGCGGGAGTCGGTGAGCAGTTCTTC
NA,NA,TRBV18,TRBJ2-1,CASEGLAYNEQFF,TGTGCCAGCGAGGGACTCGCTTACAATGAGCAGTTCTTC
NA,NA,TRBV5-1,TRBJ2-7,CASSSQPLGSPRYEQYF,TGCGCCAGCAGCTCTCAGCCCCTGGGCTCTCCTCGCTACGAGCAGTACTTC
NA,NA,TRBV14,TRBJ1-1,CASSTGLGDAFF,TGTGCCAGCAGCACAGGTCTCGGGGACGCTTTCTTT
NA,NA,TRBV21-1,TRBJ2-1,CASSKIRSGRYRYPYNEQFF,TGTGCCAGCAGCAAGATTCGTAGCGGGAGATACCGATACCCCTACAATGAGCAGTTCTTC
NA,NA,TRBV9,TRBJ1-4,CASSSLPKEKLFF,TGTGCCAGCAGCTCGCTCCCCAAGGAAAAACTGTTTTTT
NA,few,TRBV4-2,TRBJ2-7,CASSQDRRREQYF,TGTGCCAGCAGCCAAGATAGGAGGCGCGAGCAGTACTTC
NA,NA,TRBV20-1,TRBJ2-2,CSARPGSAGELFF,TGCAGTGCTAGACCAGGTTCTGCCGGGGAGCTGTTTTTT
NA,NA,TRBV29-1,TRBJ1-5,CSVDGGSNQPQHF,TGCAGCGTTGATGGGGGGAGCAATCAGCCCCAGCATTTT
NA,NA,TRBV2,TRBJ2-1,CASSEAPRGAYNEQFF,TGTGCCAGCAGTGAAGCGCCCAGGGGGGCCTACAATGAGCAGTTCTTC
TRBD1,NA,TRBV12-3/TRBV12-4,TRBJ1-2,CASSPRQGAIYGYTF,TGTGCCAGCAGTCCGCGACAGGGGGCTATCTATGGCTACACCTTC
TRBD2,NA,TRBV20-1,TRBJ2-2,CSAPMRGDTANTGELFF,TGCAGTGCTCCGATGCGGGGGGATACAGCGAACACCGGGGAGCTGTTTTTT
NA,NA,TRBV29-1,TRBJ1-2,CSVGGTEDYGYTF,TGCAGCGTTGGAGGGACGGAAGACTATGGCTACACCTTC
NA,NA,TRBV6-1,TRBJ1-1,CASSVKSEAFF,TGTGCCAGCAGTGTGAAAAGCGAGGCTTTCTTT
NA,many,TRBV12-3/TRBV12-4,TRBJ1-1,CASSFDRGTEAFF,TGTGCCAGCAGCTTTGATAGAGGCACTGAAGCTTTCTTT
NA,few,TRBV7-9,TRBJ1-2,CASSEGQRYGYTF,TGTGCCAGCAGCGAAGGACAGAGATATGGCTACACCTTC
NA,NA,TRBV7-3,TRBJ1-3,CASSLGGGGTGNTIYF,TGTGCCAGCAGCTTAGGGGGTGGGGGTACTGGAAACACCATATATTTT
TRBD1,NA,TRBV6-1,TRBJ1-6,CASRRQGRSYNSPLHF,TGTGCCAGCAGGAGACAGGGCCGCTCCTATAATTCACCCCTCCACTTT
NA,few,TRBV9,TRBJ2-5,CASSDSGTRETQYF,TGTGCCAGCAGCGACTCCGGGACACGAGAGACCCAGTACTTC
NA,few,TRBV12-3/TRBV12-4,TRBJ2-1,CASSLLSPWDNEQFF,TGTGCCAGCAGTTTATTGTCCCCTTGGGACAATGAGCAGTTCTTC
NA,NA,TRBV27,TRBJ1-5,CASSSGYGQPQHF,TGTGCCAGCAGTAGTGGGTACGGTCAGCCCCAGCATTTT
TRBD2,NA,TRBV19,TRBJ2-1,CASSWSGRNRDNEQFF,TGTGCCAGTAGTTGGAGCGGGAGGAATCGGGACAATGAGCAGTTCTTC
NA,few,TRBV5-1,TRBJ2-1,CASSLELWYEQFF,TGCGCCAGCAGCTTGGAGCTTTGGTATGAGCAGTTCTTC
TRBD1,NA,TRBV6-1,TRBJ1-1,CASSPGTGTTEAFF,TGTGCCAGCAGTCCTGGGACAGGGACGACTGAAGCTTTCTTT
TRBD2,NA,TRBV5-1,TRBJ2-5,CASSLTGLAGSSGETQYF,TGCGCCAGCAGCTTGACGGGACTAGCGGGGAGTTCTGGAGAGACCCAGTACTTC
NA,few,TRBV5-1,TRBJ2-7,CASSLAQARTGLYEQYF,TGCGCCAGCAGCTTGGCACAGGCCCGGACCGGTCTCTACGAGCAGTACTTC